The clone carrying this TCR beta chain was detected ten times or more. No antigen is known for it. These data are taken from a study of T cells in Graves' hyperthyroidism and ophthalmopathy. Notes on the study in general: The majority of expanded thyroid clonotypes above 0.001 also appeared in blood.

Germline V gives CDR1 DFQATT, CDR2 SNEGSKA (reference sequence). J was trimmed by 6 bases and V by 0 bases; bases with no gene match: 12. CDR3 length equals 16 residues. TCR beta CDR3 sequences were amplified from RNA transcripts. The TCR CDR3 was amplified in a first-round RT-PCR using the HTBI primer set. TCRdb re-derived calls from the multiplex PCR reads in MiXCR, one entry per CDR3 protein. The sample holds fewer than 300,000 distinct CDR3 sequences, approximately 16% seen once. The rearrangement links TRBV20-1 to TRBJ2-7, with TRBD2 identical over 9 bases. Sequencing was done on a sample of blood. The source of this sequence is a woman between 50 and 59 years old with Graves' hyperthyroidism that later progressed to Graves' ophthalmopathy. CDR3 protein: CSARDTLAGVLSEQYF. CDR3 coding DNA: TGCAGTGCTAGAGATACTTTAGCGGGAGTTTTATCCGAGCAGTACTTC.